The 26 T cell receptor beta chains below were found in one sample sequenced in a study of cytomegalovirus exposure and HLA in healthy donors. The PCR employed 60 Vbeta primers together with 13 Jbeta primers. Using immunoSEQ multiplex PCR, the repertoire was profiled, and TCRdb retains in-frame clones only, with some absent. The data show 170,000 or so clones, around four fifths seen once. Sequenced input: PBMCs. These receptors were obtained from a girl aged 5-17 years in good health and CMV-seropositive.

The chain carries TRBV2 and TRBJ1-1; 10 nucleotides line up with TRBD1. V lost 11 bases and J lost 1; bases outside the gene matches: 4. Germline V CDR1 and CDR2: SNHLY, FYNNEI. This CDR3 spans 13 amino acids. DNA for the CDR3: TGTGCCGGGACAGGGGTCAGGAACACTGAAGCTTTCTTT. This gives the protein CAGTGVRNTEAFF.

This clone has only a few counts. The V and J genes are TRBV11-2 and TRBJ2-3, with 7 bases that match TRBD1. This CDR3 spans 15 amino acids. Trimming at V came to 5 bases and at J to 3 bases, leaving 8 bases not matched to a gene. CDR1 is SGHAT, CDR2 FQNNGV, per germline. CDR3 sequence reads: CASSATGVTTDTQYF. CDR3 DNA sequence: TGTGCCAGCAGCGCTACAGGGGTGACTACAGATACGCAGTATTTT.

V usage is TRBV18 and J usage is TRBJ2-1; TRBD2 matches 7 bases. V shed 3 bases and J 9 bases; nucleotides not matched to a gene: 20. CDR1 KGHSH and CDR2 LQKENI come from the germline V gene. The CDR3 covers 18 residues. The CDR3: CASSPPGEAGIRAGEQFF. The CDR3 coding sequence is TGTGCCAGCTCACCCCCGGGCGAAGCGGGGATAAGGGCAGGTGAGCAGTTCTTC.

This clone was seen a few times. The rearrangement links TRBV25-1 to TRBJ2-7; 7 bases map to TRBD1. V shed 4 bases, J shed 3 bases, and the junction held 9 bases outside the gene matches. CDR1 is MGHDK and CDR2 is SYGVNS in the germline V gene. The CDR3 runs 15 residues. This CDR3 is CASSGANRGDYEQYF. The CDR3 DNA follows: TGTGCCAGCAGTGGAGCAAACAGGGGTGACTACGAGCAGTACTTC.

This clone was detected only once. The CDR3 sequence: CASSSDRGTETQYF. The CDR3 DNA reads TGTGCCAGCAGCTCCGACAGGGGTACGGAGACCCAGTACTTC. The gene calls are TRBV11-3 and TRBJ2-5, with 8 bases lining up with TRBD1. V lost 4 bases and J lost 5; bases outside the gene matches: 6. CDR1 is SGHNT and CDR2 is YENEEA in the germline V gene. The CDR3 runs 14 residues.

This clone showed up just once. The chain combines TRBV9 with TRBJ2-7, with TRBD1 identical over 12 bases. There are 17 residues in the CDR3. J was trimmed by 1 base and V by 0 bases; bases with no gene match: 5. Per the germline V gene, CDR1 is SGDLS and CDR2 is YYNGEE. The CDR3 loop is CASSVGDRGRGSYEQYF. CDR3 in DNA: TGTGCCAGCAGCGTAGGGGACAGGGGGCGTGGATCCTACGAGCAGTACTTC.

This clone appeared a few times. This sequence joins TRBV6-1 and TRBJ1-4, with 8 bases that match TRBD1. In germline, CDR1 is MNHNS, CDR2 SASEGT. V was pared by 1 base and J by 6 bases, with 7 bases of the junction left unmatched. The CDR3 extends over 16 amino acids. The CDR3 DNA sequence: TGTGCCAGCAGTGAAGGGACAGGGAGGGGAGATGAAAAACTGTTTTTT. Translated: CASSEGTGRGDEKLFF.

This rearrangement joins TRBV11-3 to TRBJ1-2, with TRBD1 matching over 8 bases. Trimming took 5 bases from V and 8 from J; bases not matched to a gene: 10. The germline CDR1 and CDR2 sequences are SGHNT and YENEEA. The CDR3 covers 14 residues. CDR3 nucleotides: TGTGCCAGCAGCGGTTCGACAGGGGTGGGCGGCTACACCTTC. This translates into CASSGSTGVGGYTF. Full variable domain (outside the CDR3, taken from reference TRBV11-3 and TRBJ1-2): EAGVVQSPRYKIIEKKQPVAFWCNPISGHNTLYWYLQNLGQGPELLIRYENEEAVDDSQLPKDRFSAERLKGVDSTLKIQPAELGDSAVYLCASSGSTGVGGYTFGSGTRLTVV.

The CDR3 nucleotides are TGCGCCAGCAGCCTGACCGGGACTAGAGACTACGAGCAGTACTTC. This gives the protein CASSLTGTRDYEQYF. The gene calls are TRBV5-1 and TRBJ2-7; 8 positions match TRBD2. The CDR3 runs 15 residues. Trimming at V came to 4 bases and at J to 3 bases, leaving 9 bases not matched to a gene. CDR1 is SGHRS, CDR2 YFSETQ, per germline.

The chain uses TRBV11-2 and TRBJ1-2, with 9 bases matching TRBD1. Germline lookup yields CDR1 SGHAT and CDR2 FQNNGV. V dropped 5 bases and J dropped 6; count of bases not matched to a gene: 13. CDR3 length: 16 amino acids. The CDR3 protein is CASSPRWDRASDGYTF. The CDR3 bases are TGTGCCAGCAGCCCTAGGTGGGACAGGGCAAGTGATGGCTACACCTTC.

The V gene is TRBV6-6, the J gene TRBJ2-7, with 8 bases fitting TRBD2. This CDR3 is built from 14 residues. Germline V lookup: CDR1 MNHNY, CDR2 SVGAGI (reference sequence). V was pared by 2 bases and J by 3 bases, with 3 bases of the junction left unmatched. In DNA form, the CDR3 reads TGTGCCAGCAGTTACCCCAGCGGGGGCTACGAGCAGTACTTC. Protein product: CASSYPSGGYEQYF.

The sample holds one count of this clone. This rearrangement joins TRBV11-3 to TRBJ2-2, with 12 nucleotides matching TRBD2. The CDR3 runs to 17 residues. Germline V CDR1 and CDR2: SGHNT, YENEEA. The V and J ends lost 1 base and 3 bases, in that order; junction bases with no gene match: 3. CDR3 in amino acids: CASSLGRLAGDTGELFF. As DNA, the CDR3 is TGTGCCAGCAGCTTAGGCCGACTAGCGGGGGACACCGGGGAGCTGTTTTTT.

The CDR3 here is CAWSWDISPPNEQFF. CDR3 coding DNA: TGTGCCTGGAGTTGGGACATCTCTCCCCCCAATGAGCAGTTCTTC. The chain recombines TRBV30 with TRBJ2-1; maybe TRBD1 (6 bases). The ends were cut back, 2 bases at V and 6 bases at J, with 17 bases in the middle. CDR3 length equals 15 residues. Per the germline V gene, CDR1 is GTSNPN and CDR2 is SVGIG (reference sequence).

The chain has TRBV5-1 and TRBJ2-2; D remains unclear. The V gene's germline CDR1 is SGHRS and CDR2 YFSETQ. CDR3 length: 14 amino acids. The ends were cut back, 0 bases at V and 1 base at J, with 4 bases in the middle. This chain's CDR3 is CASSLAGNTGELFF. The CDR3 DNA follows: TGCGCCAGCAGCTTGGCCGGGAACACCGGGGAGCTGTTTTTT. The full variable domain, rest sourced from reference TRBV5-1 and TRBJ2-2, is KAGVTQTPRYLIKTRGQQVTLSCSPISGHRSVSWYQQTPGQGLQFLFEYFSETQRNKGNFPGRFSGRQFSNSRSEMNVSTLELGDSALYLCASSLAGNTGELFFGEGSRLTVL.

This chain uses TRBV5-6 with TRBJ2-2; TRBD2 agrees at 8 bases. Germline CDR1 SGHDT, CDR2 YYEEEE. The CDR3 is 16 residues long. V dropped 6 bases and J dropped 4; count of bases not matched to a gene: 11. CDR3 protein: CASTRGGSLLTGELFF. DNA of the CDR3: TGTGCCAGCACCCGGGGGGGGAGTCTTCTCACCGGGGAGCTGTTTTTT. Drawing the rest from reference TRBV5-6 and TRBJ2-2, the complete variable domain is DAGVTQSPTHLIKTRGQQVTLRCSPKSGHDTVSWYQQALGQGPQFIFQYYEEEERQRGNFPDRFSGHQFPNYSSELNVNALLLGDSALYLCASTRGGSLLTGELFFGEGSRLTVL.

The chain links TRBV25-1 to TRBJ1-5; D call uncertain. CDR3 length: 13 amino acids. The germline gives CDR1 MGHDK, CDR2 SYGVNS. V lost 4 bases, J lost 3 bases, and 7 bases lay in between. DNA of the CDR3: TGTGCCAGCAGTGGACAAGTCAATCAGCCCCAGCATTTT. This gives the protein CASSGQVNQPQHF.

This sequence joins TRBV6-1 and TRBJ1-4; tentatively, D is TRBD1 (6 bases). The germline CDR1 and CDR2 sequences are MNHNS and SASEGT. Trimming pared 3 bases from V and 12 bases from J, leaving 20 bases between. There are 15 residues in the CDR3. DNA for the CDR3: TGTGCCAGCAGTGAGACGGGGCTTCAGGGGCGGGAACTGTTTTTT. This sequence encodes CASSETGLQGRELFF.

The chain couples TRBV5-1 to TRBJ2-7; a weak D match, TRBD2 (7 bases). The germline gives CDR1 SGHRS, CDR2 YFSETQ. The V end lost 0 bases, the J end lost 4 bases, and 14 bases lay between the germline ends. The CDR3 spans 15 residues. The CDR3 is CASSLGGGALYEQYF. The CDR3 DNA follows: TGCGCCAGCAGCTTGGGTGGGGGGGCTCTTTACGAGCAGTACTTC.

As DNA, the CDR3 is TGTGCCAGCAGCGGACAGGTCGATCTAGCCCACCCCTTAAGCAATCAGCCCCAGCATTTT. It is translated as CASSGQVDLAHPLSNQPQHF. The chain uses TRBV2 and TRBJ1-5, with 7 bases matching TRBD1. The CDR3 spans 20 residues. V was clipped by 6 bases and J by 1 base; unmatched bases: 21. Germline loops: CDR1 SNHLY, CDR2 FYNNEI. The complete variable domain, with remaining parts taken from reference TRBV2 and TRBJ1-5, reads EPEVTQTPSHQVTQMGQEVILRCVPISNHLYFYWYRQILGQKVEFLVSFYNNEISEKSEIFDDQFSVERPDGSNFTLKIRSTKLEDSAMYFCASSGQVDLAHPLSNQPQHFGDGTRLSIL.

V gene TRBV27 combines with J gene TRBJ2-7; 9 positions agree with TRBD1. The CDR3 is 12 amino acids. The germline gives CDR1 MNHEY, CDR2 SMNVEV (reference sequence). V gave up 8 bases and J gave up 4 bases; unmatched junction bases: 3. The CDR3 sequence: CASRDRAYEQYF. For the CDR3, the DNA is TGTGCCAGCCGGGACAGGGCATACGAGCAGTACTTC.

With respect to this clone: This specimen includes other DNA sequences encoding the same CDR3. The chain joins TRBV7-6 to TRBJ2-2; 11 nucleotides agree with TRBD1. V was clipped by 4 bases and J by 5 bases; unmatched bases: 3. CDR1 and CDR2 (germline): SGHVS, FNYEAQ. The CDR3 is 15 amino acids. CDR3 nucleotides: TGTGCCAGCAGCTCCGGGACAGGGGGAACCGGGGAGCTGTTTTTT. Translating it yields CASSSGTGGTGELFF.

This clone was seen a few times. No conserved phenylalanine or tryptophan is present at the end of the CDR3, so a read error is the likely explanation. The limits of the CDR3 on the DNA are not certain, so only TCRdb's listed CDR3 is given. The CDR3 loop is CASSKDRDR. This chain joins TRBV21-1 and TRBJ1-1; the D call in the table, TRBD1, was not verified against the DNA. TRBV21-1 is recorded as a pseudogene. The CDR3 has 9 amino acids, counting both end residues.

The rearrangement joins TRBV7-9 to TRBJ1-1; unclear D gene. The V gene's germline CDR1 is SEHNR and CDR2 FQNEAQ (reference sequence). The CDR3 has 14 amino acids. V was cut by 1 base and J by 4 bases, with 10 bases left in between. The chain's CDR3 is CASSLGRGSTEAFF. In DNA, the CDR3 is TGTGCCAGCAGCTTAGGACGAGGAAGCACTGAAGCTTTCTTT.

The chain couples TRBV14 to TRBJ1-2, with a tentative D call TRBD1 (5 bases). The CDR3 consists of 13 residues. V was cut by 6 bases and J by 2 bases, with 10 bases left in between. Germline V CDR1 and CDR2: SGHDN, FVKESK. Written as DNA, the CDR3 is TGTGCCAGCAGTCACTCAGGGAACTATGGCTACACCTTC. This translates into CASSHSGNYGYTF.

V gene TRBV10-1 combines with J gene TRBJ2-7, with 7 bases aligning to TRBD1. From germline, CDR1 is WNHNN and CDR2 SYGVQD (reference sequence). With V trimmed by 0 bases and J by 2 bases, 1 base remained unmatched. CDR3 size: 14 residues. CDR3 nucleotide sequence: TGCGCCAGCAGTGAGTCGACAGGGACCTACGAGCAGTACTTC. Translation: CASSESTGTYEQYF.

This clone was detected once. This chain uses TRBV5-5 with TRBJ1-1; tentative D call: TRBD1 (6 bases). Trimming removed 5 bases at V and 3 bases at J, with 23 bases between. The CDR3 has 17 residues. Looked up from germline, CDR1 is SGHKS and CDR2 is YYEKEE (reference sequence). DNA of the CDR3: TGTGCCAGCAGTGAACGGGGGGGCGAATTCTTGGACACTGAAGCTTTCTTT. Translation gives CASSERGGEFLDTEAFF.